This T cell receptor (beta chain) was sequenced for a study of cytomegalovirus exposure and HLA in healthy donors. The donors were part of the validation cohort, which consisted of about 130 subjects and was separate from the first cohort of several hundred subjects. Generated by immunoSEQ multiplex PCR, the TCRdb table keeps only in-frame clones and is missing some. The sample gives 150,000 to 160,000 clones, roughly 90% of which show up once; around 20% is in the top ten. Germline lookup yields CDR1 SEHNR and CDR2 FQNEAQ (reference sequence). Losses at the gene ends were 1 base for V and 6 bases for J; bases not matched to a gene: 5. This CDR3 is 14 amino acids long.

The source is a man younger than 30 in good health and CMV-seropositive. Material: PBMCs. The chain is built from TRBV7-9 and TRBJ1-1, with TRBD1 matching 7 bases. The CDR3 bases are TGTGCCAGCAGCTTAGGACAGGGTGGTCCTGAAGCTTTCTTT. It translates to CASSLGQGGPEAFF.